The 15 T cell receptor beta chains below all came from one sample that was sequenced in a study of T cell repertoires in cytomegalovirus infection (dated by TCRdb to the late 2010s). TCRdb records Illumina HiSeq 1500 as the sequencer. TCRdb redid the processing of the public reads, applying fastp at Q25 and MiXCR, and retained in-frame beta chains. All rows with the same CDR3 protein become a single entry with the most common DNA and genes. The sample has around 540,000 distinct CDR3 sequences on record, more than 30% of them singletons. The top ten constitute roughly a sixth of the sample. For these receptors, no antigen is known. The treatment or condition label on this specimen signifies: in vitro stimulation with specific CMV peptide epitopes to enrich CMV-specific T cells. The sample here was cultured PBMCs, taken from culture after CMV antigen stimulation. These receptors all stem from a human donor in good health (CMV status not recorded). Some clones in this sample may be carry-over from other donors' samples.

There are a few counts of this clonotype. The chain carries TRBV28 and TRBJ1-5, with unresolved D. Trimming took off 3 bases at V and 7 bases at J, with 10 bases between the two ends. Germline V gives CDR1 MDHEN, CDR2 SYDVKM. The CDR3 totals 13 residues. This chain's CDR3 is CASSFGQTQPQHF. The CDR3 region has the DNA TGTGCCAGCAGTTTTGGCCAGACCCAGCCCCAGCATTTT. The variable domain in full, with the rest retrieved from reference TRBV28 and TRBJ1-5, is DVKVTQSSRYLVKRTGEKVFLECVQDMDHENMFWYRQDPGLGLRLIYFSYDVKMKEKGDIPEGYSVSREKKERFSLILESASTNQTSMYLCASSFGQTQPQHFGDGTRLSIL.

The chain is built from TRBV10-2 and TRBJ2-1; 11 nucleotides line up with TRBD1. The V segment lost 3 bases and the J segment 4 bases; nucleotides outside the gene matches: 2. The germline CDR1 and CDR2 sequences are WSHSY and SAAADI. The CDR3 has 15 amino acids. In nucleotides, the CDR3 is TGCGCCAGCAGTGAAGGGACAGGGGGGTACAATGAGCAGTTCTTC. Protein sequence: CASSEGTGGYNEQFF.

CDR3 in DNA: TGTGCCAGCAGTATAGCGGCTAGGAGGCGGGGGGGTAGTGAGCAGTTCTTC. It is translated as CASSIAARRRGGSEQFF. V and J are TRBV27 and TRBJ2-1, with 9 bases that match TRBD2. The length of the CDR3 is 17 residues. Trimming cost V 5 bases and J 9 bases; bases outside gene matches: 17. Germline CDR1 is MNHEY and CDR2 is SMNVEV (reference sequence).

This clonotype has more than one count but fewer than ten. The chain uses TRBV7-2 and TRBJ1-2; no firm D call. Germline loops: CDR1 SGHTA, CDR2 FQGNSA. CDR3 size: 15 residues. Deletions cut 0 bases from V and 4 bases from J, with 12 bases between. The CDR3 is CASSLAMVRGYGYTF. CDR3 bases: TGTGCCAGCAGCTTAGCGATGGTACGGGGCTATGGCTACACCTTC.

A few counts support this clonotype. The V gene is TRBV20-1, the J gene TRBJ2-4; TRBD1 agrees at 8 bases. Germline lookup yields CDR1 DFQATT and CDR2 SNEGSKA (reference sequence). V lost 5 bases to trimming and J lost 0 bases; unmatched junction nucleotides: 6. The CDR3 totals 15 residues. This chain's CDR3 is CSAVRTGLAKNIQYF. In DNA form, the CDR3 reads TGCAGTGCTGTCCGGACAGGGCTAGCCAAAAACATTCAGTACTTC.

The table lists this clonotype with a few counts. This rearrangement joins TRBV7-9 to TRBJ1-4; 10 bases map to TRBD1. The CDR3 runs 13 residues. With 3 bases clipped from V and 13 bases from J, the junction kept 5 bases outside the gene matches. From germline, CDR1 is SEHNR and CDR2 FQNEAQ (reference sequence). DNA for the CDR3: TGTGCCAGCAGCTTCGCGACAGGGGGCAGACTGTTTTTT. Residues: CASSFATGGRLFF.

The table lists this clonotype with a few counts. The chain employs TRBV5-1 and TRBJ1-2; 7 positions match TRBD1. The CDR3 totals 15 residues. Trimming cost V 2 bases and J 2 bases; bases outside gene matches: 6. From germline, CDR1 is SGHRS and CDR2 YFSETQ. In nucleotides, the CDR3 is TGCGCCAGCAGCTTTGCGATACAGGGGAACTATGGCTACACCTTC. This translates into CASSFAIQGNYGYTF. The entire variable domain, with the rest obtained from reference TRBV5-1 and TRBJ1-2, is as follows: KAGVTQTPRYLIKTRGQQVTLSCSPISGHRSVSWYQQTPGQGLQFLFEYFSETQRNKGNFPGRFSGRQFSNSRSEMNVSTLELGDSALYLCASSFAIQGNYGYTFGSGTRLTVV.

This clonotype was counted many times. The chain carries TRBV7-2 and TRBJ1-3; D gene unclear. Trimming pared 5 bases from V and 0 bases from J, leaving 8 bases between. The CDR3 is 14 amino acids. CDR1 is SGHTA and CDR2 is FQGNSA in the germline V gene. DNA for the CDR3: TGTGCCAGCAGCCCACAGAGCTCTGGAAACACCATATATTTT. It is translated as CASSPQSSGNTIYF.

This clonotype was seen more than once but under ten times. The chain couples TRBV20-1 to TRBJ2-3; D remains ambiguous. Per the germline V gene, CDR1 is DFQATT and CDR2 is SNEGSKA (reference sequence). The V end was cut by 0 bases, the J end by 2 bases, with 3 bases between. This CDR3 region has 12 residues. CDR3 amino acids: CSARDLTDTQYF. CDR3 bases: TGCAGTGCTAGAGACCTCACAGATACGCAGTATTTT.

This clonotype was counted ten times or more. This rearrangement joins TRBV7-2 to TRBJ2-5; D gene ambiguous. Trimming shortened V by 2 bases and J by 5 bases, and 15 bases separated the two germline ends. Germline V gene data show CDR1 as SGHTA and CDR2 as FQGNSA. The CDR3 runs 15 residues. CDR3 sequence reads: CASSLNPNSAETQYF. CDR3 in DNA: TGTGCCAGCAGCTTAAACCCGAATTCAGCGGAGACCCAGTACTTC.

The V gene is TRBV11-3, the J gene TRBJ2-3; TRBD1 is a possible D gene (6 bases). The ends were cut back, 0 bases at V and 6 bases at J, with 7 bases in the middle. CDR3 length: 13 amino acids. CDR1 is SGHNT and CDR2 is YENEEA in the germline V gene. The CDR3 DNA sequence: TGTGCCAGCAGCTTAGACCAGGGGGATACGCAGTATTTT. Translated, it gives CASSLDQGDTQYF.

This clonotype was counted many times. The gene calls are TRBV20-1 and TRBJ2-1; TRBD1 is a possible D gene (5 bases). The CDR3 totals 13 residues. V lost 3 bases and J lost 0, with 6 bases in between. Per the germline V gene, CDR1 is DFQATT and CDR2 is SNEGSKA (reference sequence). The CDR3 DNA is TGCAGTGCTAGTAGGGGCTCCTACAATGAGCAGTTCTTC. Protein product: CSASRGSYNEQFF.

At least ten counts were recorded for this clonotype. J is TRBJ2-5 and V is TRBV6-1; D may be TRBD1 (5 bases). The germline CDR1 and CDR2 sequences are MNHNS and SASEGT. V was pared by 6 bases and J by 0 bases, with 14 bases between. This CDR3 is 15 amino acids long. The CDR3 loop is CASRPRTLYQETQYF. CDR3 sequence (DNA): TGTGCCAGCAGACCCAGGACACTGTACCAAGAGACCCAGTACTTC.

In this sample, this clonotype turned up many times. V gene TRBV7-2 combines with J gene TRBJ2-7; TRBD1 aligns across 11 bases. The CDR3 runs to 14 residues. CDR1 is SGHTA and CDR2 is FQGNSA in the germline V gene. The J segment lost 5 bases and the V segment lost 4 bases, leaving 4 bases of the junction unmatched. The CDR3 sequence is CASSSRTGGNEQYF. The CDR3 DNA sequence: TGTGCCAGCAGCTCGCGGACAGGGGGCAACGAGCAGTACTTC.

The chain is built from TRBV20-1 and TRBJ1-2; D remains ambiguous. This CDR3 comprises 13 residues. V lost 2 bases and J 3 bases, leaving 10 bases between the germline ends. In germline, CDR1 is DFQATT, CDR2 SNEGSKA (reference sequence). The CDR3 DNA sequence: TGCAGTGCTAGAAGGTTCACGGACTATGGCTACACCTTC. As protein: CSARRFTDYGYTF.